The rows below give T cell receptor beta chains drawn from one sample of a study of shared clonotypes between healthy human individuals. This table comes from immunoSEQ multiplex PCR, and its TCRdb copy is limited to in-frame clones, with some not included. The sample carries more than 400,000 clones, around 73% recorded once. The specimen sequenced was PBMCs. These TCRs come from a woman aged 40 to 50 in good health. Some clones in this sample may be carry-over from other donors' samples. The CDR3 runs from the conserved cysteine through the conserved F or W. A D gene is named only where the DNA matches it firmly. Expanded clones get a size class; other rows say once, few or many, or leave the size out.

V	J	D	size	CDR3	DNA
TRBV2	TRBJ2-1	TRBD2	-	CASIAGVAQREQFF	TGTGCCAGCATAGCGGGAGTCGCTCAGAGGGAGCAGTTCTTC
TRBV6-4	TRBJ2-1	TRBD2	few	CASSDDSGGYNEQFF	TGTGCCAGCAGTGACGACAGCGGGGGCTACAATGAGCAGTTCTTC
TRBV7-8	TRBJ1-1	-	-	CASSLDTEAFF	TGTGCCAGCAGCTTGGACACTGAAGCTTTCTTT
TRBV30	TRBJ1-2	-	once	CAWSGSEPYGYTF	TGTGCCTGGAGTGGCAGCGAACCCTATGGCTACACCTTC
TRBV5-5	TRBJ1-2	TRBD1	-	CASSLGTGYDYGYTF	TGTGCCAGCAGCTTGGGGACAGGGTACGACTATGGCTACACCTTC
TRBV6-5	TRBJ1-1	-	-	CASSYVAAGAWTEAFF	TGTGCCAGCAGTTATGTAGCAGCGGGGGCATGGACTGAAGCTTTCTTT
TRBV5-4	TRBJ1-5	-	-	CASSFLMAQPQHF	TGTGCCAGCAGCTTTTTAATGGCTCAGCCCCAGCATTTT
TRBV19	TRBJ1-1	-	-	CASSIPGAKAFF	TGTGCCAGTAGTATACCGGGGGCGAAGGCTTTCTTT
TRBV7-9	TRBJ2-7	-	-	CASSLAAGKTYEQYF	TGTGCCAGCAGCTTAGCTGCCGGGAAAACCTACGAGCAGTACTTC
TRBV15	TRBJ2-7	-	-	CATSRDSFRHYEQYF	TGTGCCACCAGCAGAGATTCGTTTAGGCACTACGAGCAGTACTTC
TRBV10-2	TRBJ2-7	TRBD2	few	CASRAGGPFEQYF	TGCGCCAGCCGGGCGGGAGGGCCTTTCGAGCAGTACTTC
TRBV10-1	TRBJ1-4	-	-	CASSTRRTEGEKLFF	TGCGCCAGCAGTACTCGGCGAACAGAGGGTGAAAAACTGTTTTTT
TRBV28	TRBJ1-5	TRBD1	-	CASSSGQGNQPQHF	TGTGCCAGCAGTTCGGGACAGGGAAACCAGCCCCAGCATTTT
TRBV9	TRBJ2-6	-	-	CASSPRHDSGANVLTF	TGTGCCAGCAGCCCCAGACACGACTCTGGGGCCAACGTCCTGACTTTC